The next 24 T cell receptor beta chains were all read from a single sample in a study of neurological immune-mediated disorders. TCRdb called the 5' RACE reads again in MiXCR, with one record for every CDR3 protein. The sample carries roughly 39,000 distinct CDR3 sequences, 6.5% to 7.5% recorded once. The sequenced sample consisted of CD4+ T cells from blood. These receptors originate from a man aged 50 or older in good health.

This clonotype was detected many times. The gene calls are TRBV20-1 and TRBJ2-1; possibly TRBD1 for D (7 bases). Germline values: CDR1 DFQATT, CDR2 SNEGSKA (reference sequence). This CDR3 comprises 14 residues. V lost 0 bases and J lost 7, with 13 bases in between. The CDR3, as DNA: TGCAGTGCTAGAGACGACAGGGAGGCGAATGAGCAGTTCTTC. It encodes CSARDDREANEQFF.

The chain has TRBV20-1 and TRBJ2-3; D ambiguous. Trimming took 5 bases from V and 1 from J, leaving 13 bases between them. The CDR3 is 14 residues long. The germline V gene encodes CDR1 DFQATT and CDR2 SNEGSKA (reference sequence). CDR3 residues: CSARPLTRTDTQYF. CDR3 DNA sequence: TGCAGTGCTCGGCCCCTTACCCGCACAGATACGCAGTATTTT.

For this clonotype: An end of the junction does not agree with germline; a read error may underlie this. This chain uses TRBV7-9 with TRBJ2-7, with D perhaps matching TRBD1 (5 bases). The CDR3 runs to 15 residues. Germline values: CDR1 SEHNR, CDR2 FQNEAQ (reference sequence). In DNA form, the CDR3 reads TGTGTCAGCAGTGTGAAAGAACAGGCCCCCTACAAGCAGTACTTC. It translates to CVSSVKEQAPYKQYF.

This clonotype was picked up many times. The chain combines TRBV29-1 with TRBJ2-4; 8 positions agree with TRBD2. The CDR3 runs to 16 residues. Germline lookup yields CDR1 SQVTM and CDR2 ANQGSEA. J gave up 3 bases and V 4 bases, and 11 bases lay outside the gene matches. The CDR3 DNA reads as TGCAGCGTTGTTTTGGGGACTAGTTTTGTCAAAAACATTCAGTACTTC. This sequence encodes CSVVLGTSFVKNIQYF.

The sample holds many counts of this clonotype. The chain joins TRBV20-1 to TRBJ2-1; D perhaps matches TRBD2 (6 bases). Per germline, CDR1 DFQATT and CDR2 SNEGSKA (reference sequence). This CDR3 has 14 amino acids. Trimming stripped 5 bases from V and 6 bases from J, with 17 bases between. CDR3 residues: CSAPDRRGFNEQFF. CDR3 nucleotide sequence: TGCAGTGCTCCAGACCGGCGGGGATTCAATGAGCAGTTCTTC.

This clonotype was counted many times. CDR3 residues: CASSTQGGSNQPQHF. CDR3 nucleotides: TGTGCCAGCAGCACTCAAGGGGGTAGCAATCAGCCCCAGCATTTT. This chain connects TRBV7-2 to TRBJ1-5, with D possibly TRBD1 on 6 matching bases. V dropped 5 bases and J dropped 0 bases, with 11 bases sitting between them. The germline V gene has CDR1 SGHTA and CDR2 FQGNSA. The CDR3 covers 15 residues.

The sample holds many counts of this clonotype. This rearrangement joins TRBV6-5 to TRBJ2-4, with 7 bases that match TRBD1. There are 15 residues in the CDR3. J gave up 2 bases and V 6 bases, and 7 bases lay outside the gene matches. CDR1 and CDR2 (germline): MNHEY, SVGAGI. The CDR3 reads CASSLGGQSKNIQYF. The CDR3 DNA reads TGTGCCAGCAGCCTTGGGGGACAGTCCAAAAACATTCAGTACTTC.

The chain carries TRBV21-1 and TRBJ2-7; the table's TRBD2 call for D was not verified on the DNA. TRBV21-1 is a recognized pseudogene. The CDR3 has 17 residues. The CDR3 protein is CASSPGLAVGDGDEQYF. CDR3 nucleotide sequence: TGTGCCAGCAGTCCGGGACTAGCGGTCGGAGATGGTGACGAGCAGTACTTC.

This clonotype appeared many times. J is TRBJ2-1 and V is TRBV28; TRBD2 matches 14 bases. Germline trimming cut 7 bases from V and 8 bases from J; bases unmatched to any gene: 10. This CDR3 is built from 16 residues. The V gene's germline CDR1 is MDHEN and CDR2 SYDVKM. The CDR3 DNA sequence: TGTGCCAGCACCAACATGGGACTAGCGGGAGTTCATGAGCAGTTCTTC. The encoded protein is CASTNMGLAGVHEQFF.

This rearrangement joins TRBV10-3 to TRBJ1-5; D is perhaps TRBD1 (5 bases). Trimming took off 6 bases at V and 1 base at J, with 13 bases between the two ends. The CDR3 loop spans 15 amino acids. CDR1 is ENHRY and CDR2 is SYGVKD in the germline V gene. CDR3 nucleotide sequence: TGTGCCATCAGCAGGGACCCCGGGAGCAATCAGCCCCAGCATTTT. It yields the protein CAISRDPGSNQPQHF.

This clonotype has at least ten counts. The V call is TRBV7-2, the J call TRBJ2-4; 7 bases fit TRBD1. Germline trimming cut 5 bases from V and 3 bases from J; bases unmatched to any gene: 4. The germline CDR1 and CDR2 sequences are SGHTA and FQGNSA. The CDR3 totals 14 residues. The DNA of the CDR3 is TGTGCCAGCAGCGAAAGGGACAGCAAAAACATTCAGTACTTC. It is translated as CASSERDSKNIQYF.

This clonotype came up many times. The chain joins TRBV29-1 to TRBJ2-7; the match to TRBD2 covers 7 bases. Germline V gene sequence: CDR1 SQVTM, CDR2 ANQGSEA. The CDR3 length is 12 residues. Losses at the gene ends were 3 bases for V and 5 bases for J; bases not matched to a gene: 4. The CDR3 spells CSVDLGGDEQYF. The CDR3 nucleotides are TGCAGCGTTGACCTGGGAGGGGACGAGCAGTACTTC.

This clonotype was observed a few times. This rearrangement joins TRBV7-6 to TRBJ2-5; a possible D gene is TRBD2 (5 bases). Per germline, CDR1 SGHVS and CDR2 FNYEAQ. The CDR3 sequence is 15 residues long. Trimming left V 4 bases short and J 4 bases short, with 16 bases between. CDR3: CASSSMASGSETQYF. In DNA, the CDR3 is TGTGCCAGCAGCTCAATGGCGTCGGGATCAGAGACCCAGTACTTC. The entire variable domain, with the rest obtained from reference TRBV7-6 and TRBJ2-5, is as follows: GAGVSQSPRYKVTKRGQDVALRCDPISGHVSLYWYRQALGQGPEFLTYFNYEAQQDKSGLPNDRFSAERPEGSISTLTIQRTEQRDSAMYRCASSSMASGSETQYFGPGTRLLVL.

There are many counts of this clonotype. This chain links TRBV7-2 with TRBJ1-4; D unresolved. This CDR3 is 13 amino acids long. With 1 base removed from V and 3 bases from J, the gap between germline ends came to 3 bases. The V gene's germline CDR1 is SGHTA and CDR2 FQGNSA. CDR3 DNA: TGTGCCAGCAGCTTAGAGGCTAATGAAAAACTGTTTTTT. This encodes CASSLEANEKLFF.

This clonotype was observed many times. The rearrangement joins TRBV5-1 to TRBJ2-7; 9 positions match TRBD1. V lost 3 bases to trimming and J lost 6 bases; unmatched junction nucleotides: 10. Germline lookup yields CDR1 SGHRS and CDR2 YFSETQ. This CDR3 has 15 residues. The CDR3 DNA follows: TGCGCCAGCAGCTCTACGGGACAGGGCCAGTCCGAGCAGTACTTC. Its translation is CASSSTGQGQSEQYF.

This clonotype was seen repeatedly, ten times or more. This sequence joins TRBV12-3 or TRBV12-4 and TRBJ1-2, with 9 bases matching TRBD1. V shed 3 bases and J 7 bases; nucleotides not matched to a gene: 6. This CDR3 spans 14 amino acids. CDR3 coding DNA: TGTGCCAGCAGTTTGGGACAGGGTGAGGGTGGCTACACCTTC. Protein product: CASSLGQGEGGYTF.

This clonotype was recorded at least ten times. The V and J genes are TRBV5-1 and TRBJ1-1, with a tentative D call TRBD1 (6 bases). The V and J ends lost 3 bases and 1 base respectively, with 10 bases between them. CDR1 is SGHRS and CDR2 is YFSETQ in the germline V gene. This CDR3 is built from 14 residues. CDR3 bases: TGCGCCAGCAGCTCCCAGACAGGGAACACTGAAGCTTTCTTT. Translated, it gives CASSSQTGNTEAFF.

This clonotype was detected ten times or more. This rearrangement joins TRBV5-1 to TRBJ2-5; 7 bases agree with TRBD2. Germline CDR1 SGHRS, CDR2 YFSETQ. V lost 1 base, J lost 1 base, and 4 bases stayed unmatched. The CDR3 extends over 15 amino acids. The CDR3 sequence is CASSLSGGSQETQYF. In DNA, the CDR3 is TGCGCCAGCAGCTTGTCGGGCGGGAGCCAAGAGACCCAGTACTTC.

The table lists this clonotype with many counts. J is TRBJ1-1 and V is TRBV10-3, with unresolved D. V was trimmed by 6 bases and J by 3 bases, leaving 17 bases between them. The CDR3 runs 15 residues. In germline, CDR1 is ENHRY, CDR2 SYGVKD. The CDR3 DNA reads as TGTGCCATCAGGGCTAACGACGCGGTGGACACTGAAGCTTTCTTT. Translation gives CAIRANDAVDTEAFF.

This sequence joins TRBV12-3 or TRBV12-4 and TRBJ2-1; the D is unclear. The V and J ends lost 2 bases and 8 bases respectively, with 4 bases between them. This CDR3 comprises 11 residues. The CDR3 DNA follows: TGTGCCAGCAGTTTATGGGATGAGCAGTTCTTC. It is translated as CASSLWDEQFF.

The sample holds many counts of this clonotype. V and J are TRBV3-1 and TRBJ2-7; either TRBD1 or TRBD2 may supply D (6 bases each). CDR3 length equals 13 residues. Germline V gives CDR1 LGHDT, CDR2 YNNKEL (reference sequence). With 10 bases removed from V and 6 bases from J, the gap between germline ends came to 19 bases. CDR3 amino acids: CATAYPGAGEQYF. The CDR3 nucleotides are TGTGCCACTGCATACCCGGGGGCAGGCGAGCAGTACTTC.

This clonotype was seen at least ten times. The V and J genes are TRBV20-1 and TRBJ2-1, with 11 bases matching TRBD2. The V gene end was trimmed by 5 bases and the J gene end by 7 bases; junction bases not matched to a gene: 10. The CDR3 has 15 amino acids. Germline loops: CDR1 DFQATT, CDR2 SNEGSKA (reference sequence). The DNA for the CDR3 is TGCAGTGCTGGGTGGTTGACTAGCGGGACTAATGAGCAGTTCTTC. Encoded protein: CSAGWLTSGTNEQFF.

This clonotype occurred many times. The genes are TRBV7-2 and TRBJ1-1; D is possibly TRBD1 (5 bases). CDR1 and CDR2 (germline): SGHTA, FQGNSA. The length of the CDR3 is 15 residues. Trimming shortened V by 4 bases and J by 0 bases, and 12 bases separated the two germline ends. This CDR3 reads CASSSAGTVNTEAFF. CDR3 sequence (DNA): TGTGCCAGCAGCTCTGCCGGGACGGTGAACACTGAAGCTTTCTTT.

This clonotype occurred many times. The rearrangement joins TRBV29-1 to TRBJ1-5, with D tentatively TRBD1 (5 bases). Germline values: CDR1 SQVTM, CDR2 ANQGSEA. V dropped 6 bases and J dropped 0 bases, with 9 bases sitting between them. This CDR3 has 13 residues. The CDR3 spells CSVGGNSNQPQHF. Here the CDR3 DNA reads TGCAGCGTGGGGGGGAATAGCAATCAGCCCCAGCATTTT. Together with reference TRBV29-1 and TRBJ1-5, the CDR3 gives the full variable domain: SAVISQKPSRDICQRGTSLTIQCQVDSQVTMMFWYRQQPGQSLTLIATANQGSEATYESGFVIDKFPISRPNLTFSTLTVSNMSPEDSSIYLCSVGGNSNQPQHFGDGTRLSIL.